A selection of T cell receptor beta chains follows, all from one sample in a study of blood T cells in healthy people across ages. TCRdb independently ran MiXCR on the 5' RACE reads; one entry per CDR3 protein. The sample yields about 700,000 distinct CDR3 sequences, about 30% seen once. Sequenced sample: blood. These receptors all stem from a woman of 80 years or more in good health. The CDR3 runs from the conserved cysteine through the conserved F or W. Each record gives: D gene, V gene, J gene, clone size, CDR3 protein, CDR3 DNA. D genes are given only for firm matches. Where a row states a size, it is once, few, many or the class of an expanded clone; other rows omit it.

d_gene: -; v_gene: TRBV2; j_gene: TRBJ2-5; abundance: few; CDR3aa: CASSPLRSGETQYF; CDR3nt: TGTGCCAGCAGTCCCCTTCGCTCCGGAGAGACCCAGTACTTC
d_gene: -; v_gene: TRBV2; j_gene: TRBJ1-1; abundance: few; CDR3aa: CASKGSLTEAFF; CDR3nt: TGTGCCAGCAAAGGGTCTCTTACTGAAGCTTTCTTT
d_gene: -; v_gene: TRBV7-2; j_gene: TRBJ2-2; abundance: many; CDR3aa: CASSLGLNTGELFF; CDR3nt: TGTGCCAGCAGCTTGGGCCTGAACACCGGGGAGCTGTTTTTT
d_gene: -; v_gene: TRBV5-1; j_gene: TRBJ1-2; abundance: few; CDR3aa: CASSPGRDGYTF; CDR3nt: TGCGCCAGCAGCCCGGGACGGGATGGCTACACCTTC
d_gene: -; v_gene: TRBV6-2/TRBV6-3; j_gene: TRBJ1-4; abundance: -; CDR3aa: CASKPGPSGGGEKLFF; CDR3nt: TGTGCCAGCAAACCCGGGCCCTCGGGAGGAGGAGAAAAACTGTTTTTT
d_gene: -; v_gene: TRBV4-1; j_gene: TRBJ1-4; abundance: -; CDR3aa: CASSQQGCPKLFF; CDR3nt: TGCGCCAGCAGCCAACAGGGATGCCCAAAACTGTTTTTT
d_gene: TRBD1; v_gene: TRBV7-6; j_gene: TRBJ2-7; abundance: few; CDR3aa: CASSPRDRIYEQYF; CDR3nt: TGTGCCAGCAGCCCACGGGACAGAATCTACGAGCAGTACTTC
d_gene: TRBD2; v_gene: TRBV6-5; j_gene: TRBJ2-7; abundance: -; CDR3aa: CASSTSGGYNEQYF; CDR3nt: TGTGCCAGCAGCACTAGCGGGGGATACAACGAGCAGTACTTC
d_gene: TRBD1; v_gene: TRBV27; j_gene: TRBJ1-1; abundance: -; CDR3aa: CASSRTGAREIEAFF; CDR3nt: TGTGCCAGCAGCCGGACAGGGGCTCGGGAAATTGAAGCTTTCTTT
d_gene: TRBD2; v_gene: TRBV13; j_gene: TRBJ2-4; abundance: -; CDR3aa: CASRLSGGKNIQYF; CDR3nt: TGTGCCAGCAGGCTTAGCGGGGGCAAAAACATTCAGTACTTC
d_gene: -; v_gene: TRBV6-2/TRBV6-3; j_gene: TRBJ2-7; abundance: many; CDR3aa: CASGYSRGTGEQYF; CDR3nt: TGTGCCAGCGGATATTCCAGGGGTACGGGCGAGCAGTACTTC
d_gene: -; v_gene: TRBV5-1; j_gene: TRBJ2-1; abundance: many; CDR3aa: CASSPRQTMGNEQFF; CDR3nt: TGCGCCAGCAGCCCCCGACAGACTATGGGCAATGAGCAGTTCTTC
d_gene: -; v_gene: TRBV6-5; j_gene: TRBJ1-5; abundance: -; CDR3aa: CAGSPQGSNQPQHF; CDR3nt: TGTGCCGGCAGCCCTCAGGGTAGCAATCAGCCCCAGCATTTT
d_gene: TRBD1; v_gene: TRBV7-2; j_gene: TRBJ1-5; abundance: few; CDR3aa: CASSLGQGGGQPQHF; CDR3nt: TGTGCCAGCAGCTTAGGTCAGGGGGGGGGACAGCCCCAGCATTTT
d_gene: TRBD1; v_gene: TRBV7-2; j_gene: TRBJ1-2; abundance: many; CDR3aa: CASSLQGDNYGYTF; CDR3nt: TGTGCCAGCAGCCTTCAGGGGGATAACTATGGCTACACCTTC
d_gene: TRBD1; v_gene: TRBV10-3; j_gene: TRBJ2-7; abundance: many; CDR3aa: CAITGTGNHEQYF; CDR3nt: TGTGCCATCACCGGGACAGGGAACCACGAGCAGTACTTC
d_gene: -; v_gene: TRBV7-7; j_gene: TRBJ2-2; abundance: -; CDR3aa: CASSLNTATGELFF; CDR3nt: TGTGCCAGCAGCCTGAACACAGCCACCGGGGAGCTGTTTTTT
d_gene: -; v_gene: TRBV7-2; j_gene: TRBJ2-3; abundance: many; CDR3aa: CASSLWFLSRTDTQYF; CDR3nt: TGTGCCAGCAGCTTATGGTTTCTGTCCCGCACAGATACGCAGTATTTT
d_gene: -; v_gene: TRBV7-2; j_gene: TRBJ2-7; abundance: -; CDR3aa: CASSLRAGQGDYEQYF; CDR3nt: TGTGCCAGCAGCTTACGGGCAGGGCAGGGAGACTACGAGCAGTACTTC
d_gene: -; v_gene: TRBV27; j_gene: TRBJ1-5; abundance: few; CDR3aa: CASSLSARGVILGSNQPQHF; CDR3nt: TGTGCCAGCAGTTTATCTGCCAGGGGCGTAATTCTGGGGAGCAATCAGCCCCAGCATTTT
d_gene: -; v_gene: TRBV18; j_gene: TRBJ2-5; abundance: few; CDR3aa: CASSLTELQETQYF; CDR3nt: TGCGCCAGCTCACTGACAGAATTACAAGAGACCCAGTACTTC
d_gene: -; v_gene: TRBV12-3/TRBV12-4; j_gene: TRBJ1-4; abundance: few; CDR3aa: CASSLGGTAGEKLFF; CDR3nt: TGTGCCAGCAGTTTAGGGGGGACGGCCGGCGAAAAACTGTTTTTT
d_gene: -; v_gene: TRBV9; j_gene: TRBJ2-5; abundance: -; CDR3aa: CASSVGLRGMETQYF; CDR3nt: TGTGCCAGCAGCGTAGGCCTCCGGGGGATGGAGACCCAGTACTTC
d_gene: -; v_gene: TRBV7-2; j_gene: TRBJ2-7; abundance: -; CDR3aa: CASSLVDKAYEQYF; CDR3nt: TGTGCCAGCAGCTTAGTTGACAAAGCCTACGAGCAGTACTTC
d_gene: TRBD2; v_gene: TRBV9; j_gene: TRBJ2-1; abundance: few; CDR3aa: CASSVAGGGNEQFF; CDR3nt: TGTGCCAGCAGCGTAGCGGGGGGTGGAAATGAGCAGTTCTTC
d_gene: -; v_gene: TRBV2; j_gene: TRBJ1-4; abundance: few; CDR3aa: CASSALGAAFGEKLFF; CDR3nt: TGTGCCAGCAGCGCCTTAGGGGCAGCCTTCGGTGAAAAACTGTTTTTT
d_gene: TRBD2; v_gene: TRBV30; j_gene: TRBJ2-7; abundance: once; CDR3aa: CAWSRKSGTSGGNEQYF; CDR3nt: TGTGCCTGGAGCCGTAAATCCGGGACTAGCGGGGGGAATGAGCAGTACTTC
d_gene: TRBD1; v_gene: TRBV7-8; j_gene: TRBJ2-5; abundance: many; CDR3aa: CASSRRTGQPWETQYF; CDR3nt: TGTGCCAGCAGCCGCCGGACAGGGCAGCCCTGGGAGACCCAGTACTTC
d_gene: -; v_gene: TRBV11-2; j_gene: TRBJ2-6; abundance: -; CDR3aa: CASSLAAGAGANVLTF; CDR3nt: TGTGCCAGCAGCTTAGCGGCGGGTGCGGGGGCCAACGTCCTGACTTTC
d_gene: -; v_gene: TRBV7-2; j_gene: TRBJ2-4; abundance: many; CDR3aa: CASSLDTPGGTGKRKNIQYF; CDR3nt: TGTGCCAGCAGCTTAGACACCCCCGGGGGGACAGGCAAACGAAAAAACATTCAGTACTTC